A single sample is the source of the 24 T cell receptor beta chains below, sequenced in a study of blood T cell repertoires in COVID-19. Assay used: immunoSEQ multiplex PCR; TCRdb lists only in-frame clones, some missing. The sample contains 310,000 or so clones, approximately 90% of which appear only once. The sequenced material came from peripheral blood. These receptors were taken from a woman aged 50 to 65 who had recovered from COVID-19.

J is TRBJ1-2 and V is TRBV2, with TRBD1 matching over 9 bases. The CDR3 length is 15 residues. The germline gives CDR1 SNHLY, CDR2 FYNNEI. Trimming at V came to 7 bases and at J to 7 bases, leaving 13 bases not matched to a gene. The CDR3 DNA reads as TGTGCCAGCATTAGCCAAGGACAGGGGAAGCCTGGCTACACCTTC. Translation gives CASISQGQGKPGYTF.

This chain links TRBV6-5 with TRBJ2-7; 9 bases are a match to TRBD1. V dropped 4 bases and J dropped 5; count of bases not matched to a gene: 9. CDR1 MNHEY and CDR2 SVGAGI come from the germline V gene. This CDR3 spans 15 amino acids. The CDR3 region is CASSSISRDRDEQYF. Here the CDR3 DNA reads TGTGCCAGCAGTTCTATATCCCGGGACAGGGACGAGCAGTACTTC.

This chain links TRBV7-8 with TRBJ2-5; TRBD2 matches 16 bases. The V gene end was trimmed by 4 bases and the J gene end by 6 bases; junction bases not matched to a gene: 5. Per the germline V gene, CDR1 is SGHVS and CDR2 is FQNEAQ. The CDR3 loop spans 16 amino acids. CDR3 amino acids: CASSWGLAGGPQTQYF. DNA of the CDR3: TGTGCCAGCAGCTGGGGACTAGCGGGAGGGCCACAGACCCAGTACTTC.

CDR3 in amino acids: CASSYLGLQSDTQYF. The DNA for the CDR3 is TGTGCCAGCAGTTACTTGGGACTCCAGTCGGATACGCAGTATTTT. The chain links TRBV6-6 to TRBJ2-3; D perhaps matches TRBD2 (6 bases). The V gene lost 1 base and the J gene lost 6 bases, with 14 bases spanning the gap. Germline V CDR1 and CDR2: MNHNY, SVGAGI (reference sequence). The CDR3 contains 15 residues.

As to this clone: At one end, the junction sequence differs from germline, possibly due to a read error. The CDR3 protein is CGSGGYTGELFF. DNA of the CDR3: TGTGGCAGCGGGGGGTACACCGGGGAGCTGTTTTTT. This sequence joins TRBV3-1 (or the pseudogene TRBV3-2) and TRBJ2-2; 9 bases align to TRBD2. From germline, CDR1 is LGHDT and CDR2 YNNKEL (reference sequence). The CDR3 loop spans 12 amino acids.

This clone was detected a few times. CDR3 DNA sequence: TGTGCCAGCAGGGGACAGGGCGGCTATGGCTACACCTTC. Translated, it gives CASRGQGGYGYTF. V and J are TRBV6-5 and TRBJ1-2; TRBD1 agrees at 9 bases. Germline V gene sequence: CDR1 MNHEY, CDR2 SVGAGI. The V segment lost 6 bases and the J segment 4 bases; nucleotides outside the gene matches: 3. The length of the CDR3 is 13 residues.

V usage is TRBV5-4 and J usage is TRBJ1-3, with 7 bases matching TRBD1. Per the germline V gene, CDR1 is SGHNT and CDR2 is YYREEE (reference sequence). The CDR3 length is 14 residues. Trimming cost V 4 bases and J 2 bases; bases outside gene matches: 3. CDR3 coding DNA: TGTGCCAGCAGCCCCGGGACAGCTGGAAACACCATATATTTT. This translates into CASSPGTAGNTIYF.

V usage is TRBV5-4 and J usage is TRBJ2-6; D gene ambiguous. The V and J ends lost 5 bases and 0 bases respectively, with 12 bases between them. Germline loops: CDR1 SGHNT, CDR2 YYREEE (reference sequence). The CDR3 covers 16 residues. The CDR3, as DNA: TGTGCCAGCAGTTACAACAGCAACTCTGGGGCCAACGTCCTGACTTTC. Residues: CASSYNSNSGANVLTF.

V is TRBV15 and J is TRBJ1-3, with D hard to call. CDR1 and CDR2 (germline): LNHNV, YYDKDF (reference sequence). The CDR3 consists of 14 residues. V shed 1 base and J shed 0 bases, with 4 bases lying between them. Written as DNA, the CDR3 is TGTGCCACCAGCAGAGTAGACTCTGGAAACACCATATATTTT. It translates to CATSRVDSGNTIYF.

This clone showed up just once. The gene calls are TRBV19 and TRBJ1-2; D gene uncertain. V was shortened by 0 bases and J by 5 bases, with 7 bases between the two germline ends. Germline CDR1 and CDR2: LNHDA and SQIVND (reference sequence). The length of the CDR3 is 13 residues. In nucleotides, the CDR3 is TGTGCCAGTAGTATAGAGAGAGGGTATGGCTACACCTTC. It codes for CASSIERGYGYTF.

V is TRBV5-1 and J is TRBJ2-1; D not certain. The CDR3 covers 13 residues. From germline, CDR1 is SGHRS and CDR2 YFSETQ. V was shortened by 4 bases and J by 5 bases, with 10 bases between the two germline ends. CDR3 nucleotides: TGCGCCAGCAGCGAATACAGTAACAATGAGCAGTTCTTC. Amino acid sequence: CASSEYSNNEQFF.

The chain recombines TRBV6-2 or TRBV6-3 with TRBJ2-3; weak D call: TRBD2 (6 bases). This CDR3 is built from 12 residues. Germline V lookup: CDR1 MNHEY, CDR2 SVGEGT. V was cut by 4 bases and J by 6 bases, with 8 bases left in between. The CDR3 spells CASSFRGDTQYF. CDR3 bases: TGTGCCAGCAGTTTCCGGGGGGATACGCAGTATTTT.

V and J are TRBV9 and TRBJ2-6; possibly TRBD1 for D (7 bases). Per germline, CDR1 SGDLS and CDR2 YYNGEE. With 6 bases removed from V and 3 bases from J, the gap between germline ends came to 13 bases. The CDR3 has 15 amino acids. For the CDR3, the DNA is TGTGCCAGCAATGGAGGGGGCTATGGGGCCAACGTCCTGACTTTC. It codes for CASNGGGYGANVLTF.

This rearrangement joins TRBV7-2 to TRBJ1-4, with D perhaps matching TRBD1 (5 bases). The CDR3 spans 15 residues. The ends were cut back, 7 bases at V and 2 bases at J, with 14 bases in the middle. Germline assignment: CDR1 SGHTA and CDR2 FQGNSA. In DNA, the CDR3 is TGTGCCAGCACCATGGGGGGGAAGACTAATGAAAAACTGTTTTTT. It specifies CASTMGGKTNEKLFF.

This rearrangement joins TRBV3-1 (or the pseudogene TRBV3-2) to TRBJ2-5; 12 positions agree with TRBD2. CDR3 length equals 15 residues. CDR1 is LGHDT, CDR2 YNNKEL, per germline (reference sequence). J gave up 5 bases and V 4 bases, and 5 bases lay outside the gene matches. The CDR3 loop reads CASSPETSGSETQYF. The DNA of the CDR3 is TGTGCCAGCAGCCCCGAGACTAGCGGGAGCGAGACCCAGTACTTC.

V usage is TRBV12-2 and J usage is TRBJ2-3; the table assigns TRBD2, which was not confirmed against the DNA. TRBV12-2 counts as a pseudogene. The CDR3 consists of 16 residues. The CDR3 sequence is CALCGGPGISTDTQYF. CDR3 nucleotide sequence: TGTGCCCTCTGCGGCGGGCCGGGGATCAGCACAGATACGCAGTATTTT.

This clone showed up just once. The CDR3 spells CASSLDFGRGRGGYTF. The CDR3 nucleotides are TGTGCCAGCAGCTTAGATTTTGGCAGGGGGCGCGGAGGCTACACCTTC. This rearrangement joins TRBV11-2 to TRBJ1-2; TRBD1 matches 8 bases. V trimming: 0 bases; J trimming: 8 bases; junction bases outside the gene matches: 11. CDR3 length: 16 residues. Germline CDR1 and CDR2: SGHAT and FQNNGV. Using reference TRBV11-2 and TRBJ1-2 for the parts outside the CDR3, the full variable domain is EAGVAQSPRYKIIEKRQSVAFWCNPISGHATLYWYQQILGQGPKLLIQFQNNGVVDDSQLPKDRFSAERLKGVDSTLKIQPAKLEDSAVYLCASSLDFGRGRGGYTFGSGTRLTVV.

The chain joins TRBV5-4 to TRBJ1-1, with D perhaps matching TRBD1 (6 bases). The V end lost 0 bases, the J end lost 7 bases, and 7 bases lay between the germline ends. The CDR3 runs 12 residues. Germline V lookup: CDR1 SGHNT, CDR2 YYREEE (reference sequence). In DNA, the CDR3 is TGTGCCAGCAGCTTGGCACAGGGTGAAGCTTTCTTT. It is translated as CASSLAQGEAFF. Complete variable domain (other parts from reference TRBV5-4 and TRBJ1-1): ETGVTQSPTHLIKTRGQQVTLRCSSQSGHNTVSWYQQALGQGPQFIFQYYREEENGRGNFPPRFSGLQFPNYSSELNVNALELDDSALYLCASSLAQGEAFFGQGTRLTVV.

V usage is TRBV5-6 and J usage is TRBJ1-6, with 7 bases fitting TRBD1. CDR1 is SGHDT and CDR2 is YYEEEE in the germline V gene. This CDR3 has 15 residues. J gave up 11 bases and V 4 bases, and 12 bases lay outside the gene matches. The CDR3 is CASSGMIGGTAPLHF. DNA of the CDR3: TGTGCCAGCAGCGGAATGATAGGGGGCACGGCACCCCTCCACTTT. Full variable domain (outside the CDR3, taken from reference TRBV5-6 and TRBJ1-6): DAGVTQSPTHLIKTRGQQVTLRCSPKSGHDTVSWYQQALGQGPQFIFQYYEEEERQRGNFPDRFSGHQFPNYSSELNVNALLLGDSALYLCASSGMIGGTAPLHFGNGTRLTVT.

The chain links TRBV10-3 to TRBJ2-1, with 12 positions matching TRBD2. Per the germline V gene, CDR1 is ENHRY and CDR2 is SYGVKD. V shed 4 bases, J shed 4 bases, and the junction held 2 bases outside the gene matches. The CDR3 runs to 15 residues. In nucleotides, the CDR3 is TGTGCCATCAGTGGGACTAGCGGGGCATACAATGAGCAGTTCTTC. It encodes CAISGTSGAYNEQFF.

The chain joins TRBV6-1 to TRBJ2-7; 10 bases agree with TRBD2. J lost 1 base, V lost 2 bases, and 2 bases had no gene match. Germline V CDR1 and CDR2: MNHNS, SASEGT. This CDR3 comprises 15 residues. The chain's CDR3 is CASSEWTSGSYEQYF. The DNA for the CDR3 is TGTGCCAGCAGTGAATGGACTAGCGGTTCCTACGAGCAGTACTTC.

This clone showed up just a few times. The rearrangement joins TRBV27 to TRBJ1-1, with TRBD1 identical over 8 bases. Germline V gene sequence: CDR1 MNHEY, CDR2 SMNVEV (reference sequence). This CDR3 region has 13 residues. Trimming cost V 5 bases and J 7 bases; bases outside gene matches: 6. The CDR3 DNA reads TGTGCCAGCAGTCCGACAGGGGAAGATGAAGCTTTCTTT. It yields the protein CASSPTGEDEAFF.

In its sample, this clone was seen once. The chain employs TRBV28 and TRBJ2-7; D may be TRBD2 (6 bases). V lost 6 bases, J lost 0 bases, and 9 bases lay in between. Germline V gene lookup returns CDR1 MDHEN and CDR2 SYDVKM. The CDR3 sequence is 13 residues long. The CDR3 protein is CASRWGVSYEQYF. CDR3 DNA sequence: TGTGCCAGCAGATGGGGGGTCTCCTACGAGCAGTACTTC.

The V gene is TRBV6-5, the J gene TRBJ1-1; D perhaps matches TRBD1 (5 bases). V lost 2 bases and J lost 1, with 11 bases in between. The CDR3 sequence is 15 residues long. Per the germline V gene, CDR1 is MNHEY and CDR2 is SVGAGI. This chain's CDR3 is CASSYETVGNTEAFF. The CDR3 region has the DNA TGTGCCAGCAGTTACGAGACAGTAGGGAACACTGAAGCTTTCTTT.